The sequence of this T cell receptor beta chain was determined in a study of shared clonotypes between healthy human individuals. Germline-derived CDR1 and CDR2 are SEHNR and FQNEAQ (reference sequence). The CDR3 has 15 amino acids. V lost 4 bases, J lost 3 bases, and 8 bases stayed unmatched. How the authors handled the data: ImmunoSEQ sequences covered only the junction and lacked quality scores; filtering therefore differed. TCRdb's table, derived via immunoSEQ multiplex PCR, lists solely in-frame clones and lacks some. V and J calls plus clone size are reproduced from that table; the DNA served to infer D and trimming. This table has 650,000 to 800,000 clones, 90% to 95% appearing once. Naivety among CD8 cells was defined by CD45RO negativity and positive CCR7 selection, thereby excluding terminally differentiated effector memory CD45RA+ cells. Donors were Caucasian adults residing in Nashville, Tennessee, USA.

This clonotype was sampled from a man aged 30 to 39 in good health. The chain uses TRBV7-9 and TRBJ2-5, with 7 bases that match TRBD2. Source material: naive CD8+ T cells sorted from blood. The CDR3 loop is CASSSRRGGEETQYF. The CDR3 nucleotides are TGTGCCAGCAGCTCAAGACGGGGAGGGGAAGAGACCCAGTACTTC.